The rows below give T cell receptor beta chains drawn from one sample of a study of blood T cell repertoires in COVID-19. This table comes from immunoSEQ multiplex PCR, and its TCRdb copy is limited to in-frame clones, with some not included. The repertoire holds approximately 260,000 clones, with about 86% as singletons. What was sequenced was PBMCs or T cells enriched from blood (not recorded which). The origin of the receptors is a woman aged 40-49 years with acute COVID-19. Both conserved end residues are part of each CDR3. D genes are given only for firm matches. Not all rows give a size; the values are once, few, many and, for expanded clones, a class.

j_gene	abundance	d_gene	v_gene	CDR3aa	CDR3nt
TRBJ2-1	few	-	TRBV12-2	CASRLEPLREGFYNEQFF	TGTGCAAGTCGCTTAGAGCCGTTGCGGGAGGGTTTCTACAATGAGCAGTTCTTC
TRBJ2-3	-	TRBD2	TRBV3-1/TRBV3-2	CASSHGTSGISSTDTQYF	TGTGCCAGCAGCCACGGGACTAGCGGGATTTCTAGCACAGATACGCAGTATTTT
TRBJ1-5	-	TRBD1	TRBV27	CASSPIGQGNQPQHF	TGTGCCAGCAGCCCCATTGGACAGGGGAATCAGCCCCAGCATTTT
TRBJ2-2	few	TRBD2	TRBV5-5	CASSPAGNTGELFF	TGTGCCAGCAGTCCAGCGGGAAACACCGGGGAGCTGTTTTTT
TRBJ2-7	few	-	TRBV4-1	CASSQGLGLRGEQYF	TGCGCCAGCAGCCAAGGACTAGGTCTCCGGGGCGAGCAGTACTTC
TRBJ1-4	-	TRBD1	TRBV19	CASIQGQGQKLFF	TGTGCCAGTATCCAAGGACAGGGCCAAAAACTGTTTTTT
TRBJ2-2	-	-	TRBV5-1	CASSSANTGELFF	TGCGCCAGCAGCTCCGCGAACACCGGGGAGCTGTTTTTT
TRBJ2-1	-	-	TRBV7-9	CASSLSKVEGLYNEQFF	TGTGCCAGCAGCCTCAGTAAGGTGGAGGGCCTCTACAATGAGCAGTTCTTC
TRBJ1-1	-	-	TRBV15	CATSRVLANTEAFF	TGTGCCACCAGCAGAGTGTTGGCGAACACTGAAGCTTTCTTT
TRBJ2-7	-	-	TRBV29-1	CSVEDEGGPEQYF	TGCAGCGTTGAAGACGAGGGGGGGCCCGAGCAGTACTTC
TRBJ2-2	-	TRBD2	TRBV7-3	CASRRGVAGLGPGELFF	TGTGCCAGCAGAAGGGGGGTAGCGGGACTTGGGCCCGGGGAGCTGTTTTTT
TRBJ2-5	-	-	TRBV7-6	CASSLAGETQYF	TGTGCCAGCAGCTTAGCCGGGGAGACCCAGTACTTC
TRBJ1-2	-	-	TRBV5-6	CASSLGGSNYGYTF	TGTGCCAGCAGCTTGGGCGGATCTAACTATGGCTACACCTTC
TRBJ2-1	-	TRBD1	TRBV27	CASSNGQGPNEQFF	TGTGCCAGCAGTAACGGACAGGGTCCTAATGAGCAGTTCTTC
TRBJ2-2	-	-	TRBV28	CASSFAGATGELFF	TGTGCCAGCAGTTTTGCGGGGGCAACCGGGGAGCTGTTTTTT
TRBJ2-1	-	TRBD2	TRBV3-1/TRBV3-2	CASSQLPPGTSVHNEQFF	TGTGCCAGCAGCCAACTACCCCCAGGGACTAGCGTCCACAATGAGCAGTTCTTC
TRBJ2-5	-	-	TRBV11-2	CASGQAFKETQYF	TGTGCCAGCGGCCAGGCGTTCAAAGAGACCCAGTACTTC
TRBJ2-1	few	-	TRBV21-1	CASSFPPGQGPNEQFF	TGTGCCAGCAGTTTTCCCCCGGGACAGGGTCCCAATGAGCAGTTCTTC
TRBJ2-4	-	-	TRBV5-1	CASSPTPERAKNIQYF	TGCGCCAGCAGCCCCACCCCGGAGAGGGCTAAAAACATTCAGTACTTC
TRBJ2-5	-	-	TRBV6-5	CASRNVGGWETQYF	TGTGCCAGCAGAAACGTGGGGGGTTGGGAGACCCAGTACTTC
TRBJ2-2	-	TRBD2	TRBV6-5	CASSLAGENTGELFF	TGTGCCAGCAGTCTAGCGGGAGAGAATACCGGGGAGCTGTTTTTT
TRBJ1-5	-	-	TRBV18	CASSPRGIGNQPQHF	TGTGCCAGCTCTCCTCGGGGTATTGGCAATCAGCCCCAGCATTTT
TRBJ1-1	-	-	TRBV6-5	CASSSTGLNTEAFF	TGTGCCAGCAGTTCTACAGGATTGAACACTGAAGCTTTCTTT
TRBJ2-1	-	-	TRBV25-1	CASSEYVLAGYNEQFF	TGTGCCAGCAGTGAATATGTACTAGCAGGGTACAATGAGCAGTTCTTC
TRBJ1-2	-	TRBD1	TRBV7-9	CASRSGTGGNGYTF	TGTGCCAGCAGATCGGGGACAGGGGGGAATGGCTACACCTTC